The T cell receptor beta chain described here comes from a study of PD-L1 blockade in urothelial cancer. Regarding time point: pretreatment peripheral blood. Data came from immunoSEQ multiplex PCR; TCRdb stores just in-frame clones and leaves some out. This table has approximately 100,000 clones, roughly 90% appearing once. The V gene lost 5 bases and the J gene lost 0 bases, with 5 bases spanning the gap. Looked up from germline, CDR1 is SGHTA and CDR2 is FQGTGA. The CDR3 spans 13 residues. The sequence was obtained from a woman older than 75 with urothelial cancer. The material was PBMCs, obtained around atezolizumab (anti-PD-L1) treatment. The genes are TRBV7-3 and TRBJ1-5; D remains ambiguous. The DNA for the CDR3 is TGTGCCAGCAGCCCAGGTAGCAATCAGCCCCAGCATTTT. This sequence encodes CASSPGSNQPQHF.